This paragraph reports one T cell receptor (beta chain). Its antigen is not identified. This sample was included in a study of T cells after yellow fever vaccination. Study in general: SMART-Seq v4 Ultra Low Input served to prepare low-cell-number fractions. Study-wide findings and caveats: Contamination of FACS-sorted repertoires by abundant clonotypes from the bulk population could occur.

CDR3 length equals 16 residues. The V and J ends lost 4 bases and 1 base, in that order; junction bases with no gene match: 9. Per germline, CDR1 SGHRS and CDR2 YFSETQ. They built TCR cDNA with 5'RACE template switching, a step that put in a universal primer site and UMIs. TCRdb independently ran MiXCR on the 5' RACE reads; one entry per CDR3 protein. This sample carries fewer than 400,000 distinct CDR3 sequences, roughly 6.1% of them seen once, and the ten largest clones take around 16%. The rearrangement links TRBV5-1 to TRBJ2-3, with TRBD2 matching over 7 bases. The sequence came from a young man who received the YFV17D yellow fever vaccine. Specimen: PBMCs, collected 5 days after the yellow fever booster vaccination. The CDR3 sequence: CASSRQPSGRTDTQYF. CDR3 DNA: TGCGCCAGCAGCCGCCAGCCTAGCGGACGCACAGATACGCAGTATTTT.